This TCR beta chain was recorded in a study of cytomegalovirus exposure and HLA in healthy donors. Study-wide findings and caveats: The investigators catalogued 150 to 200 TCR beta chains as cytomegalovirus-associated. Sequence variants that were highly shared formed a cluster that was likely a sequencing artifact.

Points on this clone: Its target is unknown.

Germline V CDR1 and CDR2: MGHRA, YSYEKL. Trimming at V came to 3 bases and at J to 7 bases, leaving 13 bases not matched to a gene. The CDR3 runs to 19 residues. 60 Vbeta and 13 Jbeta primers were used in PCR. Sequencing used immunoSEQ multiplex PCR; TCRdb keeps in-frame clones, though not all of them. The table shows under 200,000 clones, with 82% occurring only once. The J gene is TRBJ2-1, the V gene TRBV4-1, with TRBD2 matching 15 bases. Sequenced sample: PBMCs. This sequence originates from a woman in her late teens or twenties in good health and CMV-seronegative. CDR3: CASSQLGLAGGPTGNEQFF. The CDR3 DNA reads as TGCGCCAGCAGCCAGTTAGGACTAGCGGGAGGGCCTACGGGAAATGAGCAGTTCTTC.